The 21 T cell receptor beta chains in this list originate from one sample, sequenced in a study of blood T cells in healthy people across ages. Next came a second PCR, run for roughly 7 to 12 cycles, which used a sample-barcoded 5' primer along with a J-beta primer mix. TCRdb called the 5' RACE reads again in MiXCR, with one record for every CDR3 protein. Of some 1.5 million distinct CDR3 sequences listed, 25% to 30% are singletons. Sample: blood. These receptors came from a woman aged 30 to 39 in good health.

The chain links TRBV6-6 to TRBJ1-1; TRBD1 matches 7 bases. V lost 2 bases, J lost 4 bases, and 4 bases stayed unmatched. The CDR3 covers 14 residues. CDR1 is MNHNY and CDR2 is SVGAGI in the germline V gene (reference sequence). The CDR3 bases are TGTGCCAGCAGTTACGTGACAGGGCCCACTGAAGCTTTCTTT. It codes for CASSYVTGPTEAFF.

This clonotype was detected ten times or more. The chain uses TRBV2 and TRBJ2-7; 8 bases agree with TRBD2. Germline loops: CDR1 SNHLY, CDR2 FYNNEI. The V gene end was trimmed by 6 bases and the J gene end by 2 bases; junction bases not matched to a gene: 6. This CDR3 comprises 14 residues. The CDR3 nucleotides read TGTGCCAGCAGAGCCGGACTAGCCCCCTACGAGCAGTACTTC. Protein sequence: CASRAGLAPYEQYF.

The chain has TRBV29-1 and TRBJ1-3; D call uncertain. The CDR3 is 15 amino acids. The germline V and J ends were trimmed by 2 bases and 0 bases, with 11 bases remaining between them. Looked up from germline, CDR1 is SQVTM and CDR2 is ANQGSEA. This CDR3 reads CSVESLESSGNTIYF. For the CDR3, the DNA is TGCAGCGTTGAATCGTTGGAGAGCTCTGGAAACACCATATATTTT.

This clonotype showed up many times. The CDR3 DNA reads TGTGCCACCAGTGAGGTTGCGCAGCAAGAGACCCAGTACTTC. Amino acid sequence: CATSEVAQQETQYF. The rearrangement joins TRBV24-1 to TRBJ2-5; D gene unclear. CDR1 and CDR2 (germline): KGHDR, SFDVKD. The CDR3 loop spans 14 amino acids. Trimming pared 4 bases from V and 2 bases from J, leaving 10 bases between.

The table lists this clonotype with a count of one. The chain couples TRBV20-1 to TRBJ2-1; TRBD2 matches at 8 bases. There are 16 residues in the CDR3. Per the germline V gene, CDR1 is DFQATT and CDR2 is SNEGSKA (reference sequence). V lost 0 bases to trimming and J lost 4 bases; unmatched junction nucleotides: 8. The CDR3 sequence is CSAREFTASGYNEQFF. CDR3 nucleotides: TGCAGTGCTAGAGAGTTCACGGCTAGCGGGTACAATGAGCAGTTCTTC.

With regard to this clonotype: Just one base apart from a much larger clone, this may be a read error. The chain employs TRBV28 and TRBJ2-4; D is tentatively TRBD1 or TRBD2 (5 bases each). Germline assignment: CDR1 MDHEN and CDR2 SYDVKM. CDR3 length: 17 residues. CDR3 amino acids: CTSSSPGAGLAKNIQYF. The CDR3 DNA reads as TGTACCAGCAGTTCCCCTGGGGCGGGTCTAGCCAAAAACATTCAGTACTTC.

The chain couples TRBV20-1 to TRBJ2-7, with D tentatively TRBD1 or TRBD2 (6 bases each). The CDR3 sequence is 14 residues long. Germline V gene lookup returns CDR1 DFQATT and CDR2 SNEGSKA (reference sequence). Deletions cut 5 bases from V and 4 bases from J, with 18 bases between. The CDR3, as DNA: TGCAGTGCTCCTAGAGGGGGGACGTCATACGAGCAGTACTTC. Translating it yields CSAPRGGTSYEQYF.

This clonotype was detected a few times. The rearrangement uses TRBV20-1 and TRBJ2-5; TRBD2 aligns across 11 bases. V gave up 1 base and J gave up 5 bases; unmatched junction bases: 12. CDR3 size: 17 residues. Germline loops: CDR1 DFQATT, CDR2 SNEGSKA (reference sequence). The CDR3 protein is CSARGGSGRAEGETQYF. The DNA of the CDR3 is TGCAGTGCTAGAGGCGGTAGCGGGAGGGCTGAAGGGGAGACCCAGTACTTC.

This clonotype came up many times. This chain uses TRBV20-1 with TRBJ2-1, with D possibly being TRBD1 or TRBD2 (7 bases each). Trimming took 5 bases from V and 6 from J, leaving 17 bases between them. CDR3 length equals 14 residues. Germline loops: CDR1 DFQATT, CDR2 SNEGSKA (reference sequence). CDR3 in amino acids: CSAPGGAILNEQFF. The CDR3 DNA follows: TGCAGTGCTCCAGGGGGGGCGATTCTCAATGAGCAGTTCTTC.

CDR3 nucleotide sequence: TGTGCCAGCATCATCCTAGCGGGAGGGTCTCAGGAGCAGTTCTTC. Encoded protein: CASIILAGGSQEQFF. This chain connects TRBV5-6 to TRBJ2-1; 12 bases fit TRBD2. Looked up from germline, CDR1 is SGHDT and CDR2 is YYEEEE. The CDR3 is made up of 15 amino acids. The ends lost 6 bases at V and 10 bases at J; junction bases unmatched: 11.

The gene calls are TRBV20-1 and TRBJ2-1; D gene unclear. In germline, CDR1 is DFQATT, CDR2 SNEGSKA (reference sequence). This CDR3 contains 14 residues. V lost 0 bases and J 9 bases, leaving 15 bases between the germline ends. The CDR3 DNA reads TGCAGTGCTAGAGATAATAGGCGTTTAGGTGAGCAGTTCTTC. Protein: CSARDNRRLGEQFF.

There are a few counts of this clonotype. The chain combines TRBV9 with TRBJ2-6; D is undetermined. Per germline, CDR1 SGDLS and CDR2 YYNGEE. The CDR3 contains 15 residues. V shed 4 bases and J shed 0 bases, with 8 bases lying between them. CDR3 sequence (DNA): TGTGCCAGCAGCAAATACAACTCTGGGGCCAACGTCCTGACTTTC. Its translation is CASSKYNSGANVLTF.

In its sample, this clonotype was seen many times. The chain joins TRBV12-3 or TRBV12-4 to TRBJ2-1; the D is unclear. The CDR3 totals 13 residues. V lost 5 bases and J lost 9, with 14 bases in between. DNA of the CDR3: TGTGCCAGCAGTCGAGGACCCTCGGTTGAGCAGTTCTTC. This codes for CASSRGPSVEQFF.

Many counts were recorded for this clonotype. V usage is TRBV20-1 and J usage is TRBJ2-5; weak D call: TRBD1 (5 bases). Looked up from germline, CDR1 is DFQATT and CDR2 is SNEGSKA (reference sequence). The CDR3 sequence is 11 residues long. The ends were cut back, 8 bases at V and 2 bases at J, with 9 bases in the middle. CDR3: CSLGVQETQYF. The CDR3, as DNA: TGCAGTCTAGGGGTACAAGAGACCCAGTACTTC.

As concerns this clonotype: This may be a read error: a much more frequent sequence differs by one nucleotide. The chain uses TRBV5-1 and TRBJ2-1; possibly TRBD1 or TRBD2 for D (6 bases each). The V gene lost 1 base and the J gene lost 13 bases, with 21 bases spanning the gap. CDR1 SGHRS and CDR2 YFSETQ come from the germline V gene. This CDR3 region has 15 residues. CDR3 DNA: TGCGCCAGCAGCTTGCTTGGGGGGCCCCAAGAGACCCAGTTCTTC. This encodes CASSLLGGPQETQFF.

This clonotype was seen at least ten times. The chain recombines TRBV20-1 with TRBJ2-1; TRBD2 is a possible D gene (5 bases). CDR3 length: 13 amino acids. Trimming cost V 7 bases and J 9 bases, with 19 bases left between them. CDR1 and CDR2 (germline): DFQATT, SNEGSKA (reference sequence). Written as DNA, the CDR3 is TGCAGTGAAGGTGCGGCGGGTCGCGGTGAGCAGTTCTTC. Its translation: CSEGAAGRGEQFF.

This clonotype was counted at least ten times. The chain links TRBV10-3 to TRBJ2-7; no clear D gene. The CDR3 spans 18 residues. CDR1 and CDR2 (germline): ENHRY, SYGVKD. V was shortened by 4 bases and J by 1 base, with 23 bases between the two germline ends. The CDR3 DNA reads TGTGCCATCAGTGCGGCGTATAGACAAGAGGCCCGGTCCTACGAGCAGTACTTC. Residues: CAISAAYRQEARSYEQYF.

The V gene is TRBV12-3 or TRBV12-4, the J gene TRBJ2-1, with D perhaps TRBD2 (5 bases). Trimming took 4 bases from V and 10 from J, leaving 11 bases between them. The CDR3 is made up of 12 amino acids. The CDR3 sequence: CASSSQRLEQFF. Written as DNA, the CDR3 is TGTGCCAGCAGTTCTCAGAGACTAGAGCAGTTCTTC.

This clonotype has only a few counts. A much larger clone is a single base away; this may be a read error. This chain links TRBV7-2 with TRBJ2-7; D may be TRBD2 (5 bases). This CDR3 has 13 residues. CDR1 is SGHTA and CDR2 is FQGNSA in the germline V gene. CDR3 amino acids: CANSVRDSYEQYF. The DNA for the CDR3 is TGTGCCAACAGCGTTCGGGACTCCTACGAGCAGTACTTC.

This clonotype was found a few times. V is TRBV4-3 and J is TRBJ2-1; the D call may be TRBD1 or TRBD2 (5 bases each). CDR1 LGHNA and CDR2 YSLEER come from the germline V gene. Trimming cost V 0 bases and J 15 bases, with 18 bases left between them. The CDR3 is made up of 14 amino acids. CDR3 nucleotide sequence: TGCGCCAGCAGCCAAGATAAAGTGGGACCTGATCTGTTCTTC. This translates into CASSQDKVGPDLFF.

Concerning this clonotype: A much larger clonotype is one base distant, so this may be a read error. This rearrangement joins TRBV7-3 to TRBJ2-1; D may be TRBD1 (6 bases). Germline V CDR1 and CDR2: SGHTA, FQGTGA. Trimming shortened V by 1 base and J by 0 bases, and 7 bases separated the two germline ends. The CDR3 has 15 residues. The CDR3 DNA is TGTGCCAGCAGCTTAATGGACAGCTCCTACAATGAGCAGTTCTTC. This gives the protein CASSLMDSSYNEQFF. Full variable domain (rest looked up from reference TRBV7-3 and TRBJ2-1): GAGVSQTPSNKVTEKGKYVELRCDPISGHTALYWYRQSLGQGPEFLIYFQGTGAADDSGLPNDRFFAVRPEGSVSTLKIQRTERGDSAVYLCASSLMDSSYNEQFFGPGTRLTVL.